This passage covers 24 T cell receptor beta chains from one sample sequenced in a study of cytomegalovirus exposure and HLA in healthy donors. 13 Jbeta primers and 60 Vbeta primers were used for the PCR. Repertoires were generated with immunoSEQ multiplex PCR, while TCRdb's copy carries only in-frame clones and drops some. The table shows approximately 210,000 clones, with over 60% occurring only once. The sample taken for sequencing was PBMCs. The receptors come from a woman aged 40 to 49 in good health and CMV-seronegative.

DNA for the CDR3: TGTGCCAGCAGCTTGACAGGGTCTGATCAGCCCCAGCATTTT. It specifies CASSLTGSDQPQHF. This rearrangement joins TRBV5-4 to TRBJ1-5; maybe TRBD1 (6 bases). CDR3 length equals 14 residues. V lost 1 base to trimming and J lost 5 bases, with 10 bases between them. Germline V gives CDR1 SGHNT, CDR2 YYREEE (reference sequence).

The rearrangement joins TRBV11-1 to TRBJ1-2; 9 bases are a match to TRBD1. V lost 5 bases to trimming and J lost 8 bases; unmatched junction nucleotides: 6. The CDR3 is made up of 13 amino acids. Germline loops: CDR1 SGHAT, CDR2 FQDESV (reference sequence). CDR3 in amino acids: CASSRTGGAGYTF. The CDR3 nucleotides are TGTGCCAGCAGCCGAACAGGGGGCGCAGGCTACACCTTC.

This chain uses TRBV19 with TRBJ2-5; 7 positions match TRBD2. The germline V gene has CDR1 LNHDA and CDR2 SQIVND (reference sequence). The CDR3 is 16 amino acids. Losses at the gene ends were 5 bases for V and 2 bases for J; bases not matched to a gene: 11. The CDR3 protein is CASSPRASGSQETQYF. DNA of the CDR3: TGTGCCAGTAGTCCCCGGGCTAGCGGTTCACAAGAGACCCAGTACTTC.

The V gene is TRBV6-1, the J gene TRBJ2-7; 7 nucleotides align to TRBD2. The CDR3 is 13 amino acids. J was trimmed by 4 bases and V by 5 bases; bases with no gene match: 5. CDR1 and CDR2 (germline): MNHNS, SASEGT. CDR3 nucleotides: TGTGCCAGCAGTTCGAGGGAGGGATACGAGCAGTACGTC. Amino acid sequence: CASSSREGYEQYV.

This rearrangement joins TRBV28 to TRBJ2-7; 7 bases agree with TRBD1. The V gene end was trimmed by 5 bases and the J gene end by 6 bases; junction bases not matched to a gene: 4. CDR1 is MDHEN and CDR2 is SYDVKM in the germline V gene. The CDR3 spans 12 residues. CDR3 sequence reads: CASSPTGSEQYF. DNA of the CDR3: TGTGCCAGCAGTCCGACAGGGTCCGAGCAGTACTTC.

This clone is a singleton in its sample. V and J are TRBV5-1 and TRBJ2-5, with 7 bases matching TRBD2. With 4 bases clipped from V and 4 bases from J, the junction kept 19 bases outside the gene matches. The CDR3 is 18 amino acids. Germline V gene sequence: CDR1 SGHRS, CDR2 YFSETQ. DNA of the CDR3: TGCGCCAGCAGCACCGGGGGGACTATGTGGAGTATCGGAGAGACCCAGTACTTC. Protein product: CASSTGGTMWSIGETQYF.

The gene calls are TRBV15 and TRBJ2-1; D might be TRBD2 (6 bases). This CDR3 comprises 16 residues. Germline CDR1 LNHNV, CDR2 YYDKDF (reference sequence). The ends were cut back, 0 bases at V and 3 bases at J, with 12 bases in the middle. The DNA of the CDR3 is TGTGCCACCAGCAGAGATCACGGCGGGATCTACAATGAGCAGTTCTTC. Residues: CATSRDHGGIYNEQFF. The full variable domain, in which reference TRBV15 and TRBJ2-1 provide the parts outside the CDR3, is DAMVIQNPRYQVTQFGKPVTLSCSQTLNHNVMYWYQQKSSQAPKLLFHYYDKDFNNEADTPDNFQSRRPNTSFCFLDIRSPGLGDTAMYLCATSRDHGGIYNEQFFGPGTRLTVL.

This chain uses TRBV4-3 with TRBJ2-2, with D perhaps matching TRBD2 (6 bases). This CDR3 region has 16 residues. Germline CDR1 and CDR2: LGHNA and YSLEER. V was cut by 0 bases and J by 6 bases, with 14 bases left in between. Written as DNA, the CDR3 is TGCGCCAGCAGCCAAGAACTTAATAGCGGCCCCGGGGAGCTGTTTTTT. It specifies CASSQELNSGPGELFF.

The chain recombines TRBV27 with TRBJ2-1; TRBD2 is a possible D gene (5 bases). V lost 8 bases and J 0 bases, leaving 14 bases between the germline ends. CDR3 size: 15 residues. In germline, CDR1 is MNHEY, CDR2 SMNVEV (reference sequence). The CDR3 bases are TGTGCCAGCGTCGACCGGGGTAGCTCCTACAATGAGCAGTTCTTC. It is translated as CASVDRGSSYNEQFF.

This chain uses TRBV10-3 with TRBJ1-1; D gene ambiguous. The CDR3 has 14 residues. Germline CDR1 and CDR2: ENHRY and SYGVKD. Between the trimmed V and J ends, which lost 0 bases and 6 bases, there was a span of 11 bases. The CDR3 nucleotides are TGTGCCATCAGTGAGTCCAACATGCTGGCTGAAGCTTTCTTT. The encoded protein is CAISESNMLAEAFF.

The chain couples TRBV19 to TRBJ1-4; possibly TRBD1 for D (5 bases). This CDR3 is 15 amino acids long. Trimming took 7 bases from V and 0 from J, leaving 12 bases between them. The V gene's germline CDR1 is LNHDA and CDR2 SQIVND (reference sequence). As DNA, the CDR3 is TGTGCCAGTAAACCGGAGACAGCAACTAATGAAAAACTGTTTTTT. Amino acid sequence: CASKPETATNEKLFF. The variable domain in full, completed from reference TRBV19 and TRBJ1-4, reads DGGITQSPKYLFRKEGQNVTLSCEQNLNHDAMYWYRQDPGQGLRLIYYSQIVNDFQKGDIAEGYSVSREKKESFPLTVTSAQKNPTAFYLCASKPETATNEKLFFGSGTQLSVL.

The chain links TRBV19 to TRBJ1-1; a weak D match, TRBD1 (5 bases). Trimming took 6 bases from V and 0 from J, leaving 14 bases between them. Germline lookup yields CDR1 LNHDA and CDR2 SQIVND (reference sequence). The CDR3 length is 15 residues. CDR3 sequence (DNA): TGTGCCAGTAGCACAGGCCTTGGATTGAACACTGAAGCTTTCTTT. It specifies CASSTGLGLNTEAFF.

This clone was seen just once. V and J are TRBV27 and TRBJ2-2, with TRBD2 as a possible D gene (6 bases). CDR1 is MNHEY and CDR2 is SMNVEV in the germline V gene (reference sequence). This CDR3 region has 10 residues. The CDR3 DNA sequence: TGTGCAGAACGGGAGGGGGAGCTGTTTTTT. Its protein product is CAEREGELFF.

This chain joins TRBV19 and TRBJ2-5, with D possibly TRBD2 on 5 matching bases. The CDR3 has 15 amino acids. The germline gives CDR1 LNHDA, CDR2 SQIVND (reference sequence). V was cut by 3 bases and J by 4 bases, with 15 bases left in between. DNA of the CDR3: TGTGCCAGTAGTATTGGAGGAGTACGTCTAGAGACCCAGTACTTC. As protein: CASSIGGVRLETQYF.

This sequence joins TRBV5-4 and TRBJ2-7; 9 bases are shared with TRBD2. V trimming: 3 bases; J trimming: 2 bases; junction bases outside the gene matches: 3. The CDR3 spans 14 residues. Germline assignment: CDR1 SGHNT and CDR2 YYREEE (reference sequence). CDR3 sequence: CASSWAGGTYEQYF. The DNA for the CDR3 is TGTGCCAGCAGCTGGGCGGGAGGGACCTACGAGCAGTACTTC.

This clone was found a few times. The chain joins TRBV5-4 to TRBJ2-7; TRBD2 matches at 7 bases. The CDR3 loop spans 16 amino acids. With 3 bases clipped from V and 7 bases from J, the junction kept 16 bases outside the gene matches. The germline gives CDR1 SGHNT, CDR2 YYREEE (reference sequence). CDR3 amino acids: CASSSPTSGRNLEQYF. CDR3 coding DNA: TGTGCCAGCAGCTCTCCCACGTCCGGGAGGAATCTTGAGCAGTACTTC.

This clone was seen once. The V gene is TRBV27, the J gene TRBJ1-3, with 8 positions matching TRBD1. Germline V gene lookup returns CDR1 MNHEY and CDR2 SMNVEV (reference sequence). With V trimmed by 5 bases and J by 4 bases, 7 bases remained unmatched. CDR3 length equals 15 residues. CDR3 loop: CASSTTGGWGNTIYF. CDR3 DNA sequence: TGTGCCAGCAGTACCACAGGGGGATGGGGAAACACCATATATTTT.

This rearrangement joins TRBV29-1 to TRBJ1-3, with 7 positions matching TRBD1. V lost 5 bases to trimming and J lost 2 bases; unmatched junction nucleotides: 3. The length of the CDR3 is 13 residues. Germline V gene lookup returns CDR1 SQVTM and CDR2 ANQGSEA. CDR3: CSVRQGTGNTIYF. CDR3 DNA: TGCAGCGTTCGACAGGGAACTGGAAACACCATATATTTT.

This chain's CDR3 is CASSESTGSYEQYF. CDR3 in DNA: TGTGCCAGCAGCGAGTCGACAGGGTCCTACGAGCAGTACTTC. V usage is TRBV9 and J usage is TRBJ2-7; TRBD1 matches 7 bases. After removal of 3 bases from V and 1 base from J, the junction contained 4 bases not matched to a gene. The CDR3 covers 14 residues. CDR1 is SGDLS, CDR2 YYNGEE, per germline.

The J gene is TRBJ2-3, the V gene TRBV9; D is perhaps TRBD2 (6 bases). The CDR3 runs 14 residues. Trimming removed 3 bases at V and 4 bases at J, with 12 bases between. CDR1 is SGDLS and CDR2 is YYNGEE in the germline V gene. The DNA for the CDR3 is TGTGCCAGCAGCGCTACTAGCTTGCCAGATACGCAGTATTTT. Encoded protein: CASSATSLPDTQYF.

CDR3 amino acids: CASSQLQGTEQFF. The CDR3 DNA reads as TGTGCCAGCAGCCAACTACAGGGAACTGAGCAGTTCTTC. This sequence joins TRBV14 and TRBJ2-1; tentative D call: TRBD1 (6 bases). The germline V gene encodes CDR1 SGHDN and CDR2 FVKESK. V lost 2 bases and J lost 9, with 11 bases in between. The CDR3 is 13 residues long.

The V gene is TRBV18, the J gene TRBJ2-1; tentatively, D is TRBD2 (5 bases). CDR1 is KGHSH and CDR2 is LQKENI in the germline V gene. The CDR3 runs 16 residues. Trimming took 1 base from V and 4 from J, leaving 14 bases between them. CDR3 nucleotide sequence: TGTGCCAGCTCACCACTCGCGAGCGGAATTTACAATGAGCAGTTCTTC. It translates to CASSPLASGIYNEQFF.

This chain joins TRBV7-9 and TRBJ2-4; TRBD2 is a possible D gene (5 bases). The V gene lost 3 bases and the J gene lost 6 bases, with 9 bases spanning the gap. CDR3 length: 13 amino acids. The germline CDR1 and CDR2 sequences are SEHNR and FQNEAQ (reference sequence). The CDR3 loop reads CASSFPGSNIQYF. DNA for the CDR3: TGTGCCAGCAGCTTCCCGGGGTCAAACATTCAGTACTTC.

Details on this clone: A read error may account for a junction end that differs from germline. V and J are TRBV19 and TRBJ2-6; D is possibly TRBD1 (5 bases). The V gene's germline CDR1 is LNHDA and CDR2 SQIVND (reference sequence). This CDR3 spans 16 amino acids. DNA for the CDR3: TGTGCCAGTAGTATCGGATCGAGCTCTGGGGCCAACGTCCTGACCTTC. Its protein is CASSIGSSSGANVLTF.